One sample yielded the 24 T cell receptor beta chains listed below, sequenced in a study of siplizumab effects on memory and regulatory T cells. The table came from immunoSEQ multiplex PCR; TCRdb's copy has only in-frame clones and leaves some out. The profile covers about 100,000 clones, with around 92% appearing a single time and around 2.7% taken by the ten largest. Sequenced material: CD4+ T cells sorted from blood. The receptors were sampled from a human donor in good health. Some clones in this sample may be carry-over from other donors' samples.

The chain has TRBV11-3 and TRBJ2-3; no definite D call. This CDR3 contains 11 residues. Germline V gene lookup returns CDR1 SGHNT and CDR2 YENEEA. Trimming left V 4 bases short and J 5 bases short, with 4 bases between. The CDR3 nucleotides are TGTGCCAGCAGCTCCAGAGATACGCAGTATTTT. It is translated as CASSSRDTQYF.

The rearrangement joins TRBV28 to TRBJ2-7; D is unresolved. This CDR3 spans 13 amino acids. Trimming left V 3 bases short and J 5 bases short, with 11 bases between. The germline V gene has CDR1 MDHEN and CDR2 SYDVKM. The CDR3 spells CASSLRIIHEQYF. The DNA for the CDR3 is TGTGCCAGCAGTTTGCGGATCATCCACGAGCAGTACTTC. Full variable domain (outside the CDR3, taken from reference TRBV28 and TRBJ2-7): DVKVTQSSRYLVKRTGEKVFLECVQDMDHENMFWYRQDPGLGLRLIYFSYDVKMKEKGDIPEGYSVSREKKERFSLILESASTNQTSMYLCASSLRIIHEQYFGPGTRLTVT.

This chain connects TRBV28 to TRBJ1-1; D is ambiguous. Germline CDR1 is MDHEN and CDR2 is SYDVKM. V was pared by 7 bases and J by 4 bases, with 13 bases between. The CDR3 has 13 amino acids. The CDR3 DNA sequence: TGTGCCAGCACCCAAAGGGCTCCCACTGAAGCTTTCTTT. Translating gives CASTQRAPTEAFF.

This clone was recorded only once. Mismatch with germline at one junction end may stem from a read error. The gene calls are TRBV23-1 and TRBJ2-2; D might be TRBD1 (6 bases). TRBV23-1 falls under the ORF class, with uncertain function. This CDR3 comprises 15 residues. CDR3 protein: CASSRQDRKYRGAVF. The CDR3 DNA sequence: TGCGCCAGCAGTCGCCAGGACAGAAAATACCGGGGAGCTGTTTTT.

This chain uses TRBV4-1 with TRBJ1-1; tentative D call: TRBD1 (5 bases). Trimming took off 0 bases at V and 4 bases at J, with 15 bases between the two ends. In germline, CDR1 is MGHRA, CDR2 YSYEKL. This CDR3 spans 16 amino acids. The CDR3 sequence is CASSQDRLRVGTEAFF. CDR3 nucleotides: TGCGCCAGCAGCCAAGACCGACTCAGGGTAGGCACTGAAGCTTTCTTT.

CDR3 sequence reads: CATRKLAGGPDTGELFF. CDR3 DNA sequence: TGTGCCACCAGGAAACTAGCGGGAGGGCCAGACACCGGGGAGCTGTTTTTT. The V gene is TRBV15, the J gene TRBJ2-2, with 13 bases lining up with TRBD2. CDR1 LNHNV and CDR2 YYDKDF come from the germline V gene (reference sequence). The V gene end was trimmed by 6 bases and the J gene end by 3 bases; junction bases not matched to a gene: 7. The CDR3 length is 17 residues.

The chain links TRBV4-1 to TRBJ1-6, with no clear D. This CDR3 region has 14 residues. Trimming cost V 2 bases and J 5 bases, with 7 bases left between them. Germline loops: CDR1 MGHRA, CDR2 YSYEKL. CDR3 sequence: CASSQRRDNSPLHF. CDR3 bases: TGCGCCAGCAGCCAACGACGGGATAATTCACCCCTCCACTTT.

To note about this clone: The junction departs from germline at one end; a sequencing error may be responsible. CDR3 amino acids: CASSPIGAETQYF. Here the CDR3 DNA reads TGTGCTAGCAGCCCCATCGGGGCAGAGACCCAGTACTTC. This chain joins TRBV7-7 and TRBJ2-5; D possibly uses TRBD1 or TRBD2 (5 bases each). Germline loops: CDR1 SSHAT, CDR2 FNYEAQ (reference sequence). This CDR3 region has 13 residues. The full variable domain, its missing parts supplied by reference TRBV7-7 and TRBJ2-5, is GAGVSQSPRYKVTKRGQDVTLRCDPISSHATLYWYQQALGQGPEFLTYFNYEAQPDKSGLPSDRFSAERPEGSISTLTIQRTEQRDSAMYRCASSPIGAETQYFGPGTRLLVL.

DNA for the CDR3: TGTGCCAGCTCACCCCCCGGAGGGGCCACTGAAGCTTTCTTT. It specifies CASSPPGGATEAFF. This sequence joins TRBV18 and TRBJ1-1; a possible D gene is TRBD1 (5 bases). V dropped 3 bases and J dropped 4 bases, with 12 bases sitting between them. The germline CDR1 and CDR2 sequences are KGHSH and LQKENI. This CDR3 comprises 14 residues.

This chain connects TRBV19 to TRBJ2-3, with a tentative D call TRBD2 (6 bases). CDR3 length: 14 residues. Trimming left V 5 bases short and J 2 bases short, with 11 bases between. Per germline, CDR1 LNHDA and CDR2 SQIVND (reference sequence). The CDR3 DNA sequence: TGTGCCAGTAGTCAGGGAGGTTCCACAGATACGCAGTATTTT. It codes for CASSQGGSTDTQYF.

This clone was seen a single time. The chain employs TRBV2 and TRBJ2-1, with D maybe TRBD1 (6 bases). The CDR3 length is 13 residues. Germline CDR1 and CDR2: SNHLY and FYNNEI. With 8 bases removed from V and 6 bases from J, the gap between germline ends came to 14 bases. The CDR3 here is CASSRTAPNEQFF. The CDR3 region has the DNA TGTGCCAGCTCCCGGACAGCCCCCAATGAGCAGTTCTTC.

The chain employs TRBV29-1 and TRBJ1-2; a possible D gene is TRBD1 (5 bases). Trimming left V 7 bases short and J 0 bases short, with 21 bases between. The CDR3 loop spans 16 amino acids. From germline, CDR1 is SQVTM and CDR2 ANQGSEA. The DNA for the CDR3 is TGCAGCGGTGGATTTACTACAGGTTCAGCTAACTATGGCTACACCTTC. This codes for CSGGFTTGSANYGYTF.

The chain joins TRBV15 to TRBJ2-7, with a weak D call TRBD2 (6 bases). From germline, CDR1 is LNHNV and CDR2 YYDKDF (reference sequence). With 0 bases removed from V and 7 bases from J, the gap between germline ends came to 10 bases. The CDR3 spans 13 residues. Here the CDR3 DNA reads TGTGCCACCAGCAGAGATTTGGGGAGGGAGCAGTACTTC. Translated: CATSRDLGREQYF.

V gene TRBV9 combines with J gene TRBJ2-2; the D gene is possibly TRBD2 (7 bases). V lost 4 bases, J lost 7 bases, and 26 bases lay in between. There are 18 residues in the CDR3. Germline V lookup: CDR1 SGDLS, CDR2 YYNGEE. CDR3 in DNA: TGTGCCAGCAGCCCAGGACGTAGCAGGGGAGGGCGAGGCGGGGAGCTGTTTTTT. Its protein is CASSPGRSRGGRGGELFF.

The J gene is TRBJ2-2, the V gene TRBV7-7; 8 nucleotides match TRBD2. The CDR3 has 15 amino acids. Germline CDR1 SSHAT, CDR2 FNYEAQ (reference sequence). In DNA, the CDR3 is TGTGCTAGTTCCTTTAGCGGGACTCACACCGGGGAGCTGTTTTTT. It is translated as CASSFSGTHTGELFF.

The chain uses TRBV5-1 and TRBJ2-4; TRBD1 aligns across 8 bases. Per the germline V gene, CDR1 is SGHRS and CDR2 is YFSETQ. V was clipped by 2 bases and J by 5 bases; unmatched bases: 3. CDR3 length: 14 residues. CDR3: CASSLGQGQNIQYF. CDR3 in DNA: TGCGCCAGCAGCTTAGGACAGGGACAAAACATTCAGTACTTC.

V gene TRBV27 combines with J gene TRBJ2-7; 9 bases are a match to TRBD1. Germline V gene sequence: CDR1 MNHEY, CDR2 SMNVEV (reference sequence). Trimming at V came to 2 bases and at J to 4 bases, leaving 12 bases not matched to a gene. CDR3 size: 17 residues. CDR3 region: CASSLRGQGTRPYEQYF. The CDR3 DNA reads TGTGCCAGCAGTTTACGCGGACAGGGGACGCGACCGTACGAGCAGTACTTC.

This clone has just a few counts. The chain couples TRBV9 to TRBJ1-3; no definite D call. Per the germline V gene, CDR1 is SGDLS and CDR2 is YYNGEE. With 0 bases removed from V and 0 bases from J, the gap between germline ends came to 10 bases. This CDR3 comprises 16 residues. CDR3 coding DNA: TGTGCCAGCAGCGTAGATGATGCATACTCTGGAAACACCATATATTTT. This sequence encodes CASSVDDAYSGNTIYF.

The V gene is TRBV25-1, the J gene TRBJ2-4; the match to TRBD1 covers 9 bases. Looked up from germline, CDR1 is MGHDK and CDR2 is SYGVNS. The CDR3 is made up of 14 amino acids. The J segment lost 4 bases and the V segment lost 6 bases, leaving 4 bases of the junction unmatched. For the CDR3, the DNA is TGTGCCAGCAGGGCCGGGACAGGGAAAAACATTCAGTACTTC. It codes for CASRAGTGKNIQYF.

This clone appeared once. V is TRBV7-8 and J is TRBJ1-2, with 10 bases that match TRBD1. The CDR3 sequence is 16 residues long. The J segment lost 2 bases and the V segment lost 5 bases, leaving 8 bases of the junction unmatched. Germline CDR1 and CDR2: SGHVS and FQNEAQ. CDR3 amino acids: CASSRPGTGANYGYTF. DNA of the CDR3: TGTGCCAGCAGCCGTCCCGGGACAGGGGCGAACTATGGCTACACCTTC.

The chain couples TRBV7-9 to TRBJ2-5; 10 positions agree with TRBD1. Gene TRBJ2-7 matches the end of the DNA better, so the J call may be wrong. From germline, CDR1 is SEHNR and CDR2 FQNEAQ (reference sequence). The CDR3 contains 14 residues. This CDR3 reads CASSGSGTGDEQYF. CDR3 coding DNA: TGTGCCAGCAGCGGATCCGGGACAGGGGACGAGCAGTACTTC.

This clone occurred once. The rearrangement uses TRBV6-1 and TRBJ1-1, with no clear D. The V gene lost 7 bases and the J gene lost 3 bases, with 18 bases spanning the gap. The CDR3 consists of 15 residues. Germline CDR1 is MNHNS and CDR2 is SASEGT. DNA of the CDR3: TGTGCCAGCAAAGCAGGATCTAGCAGCGACACTGAAGCTTTCTTT. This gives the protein CASKAGSSSDTEAFF.

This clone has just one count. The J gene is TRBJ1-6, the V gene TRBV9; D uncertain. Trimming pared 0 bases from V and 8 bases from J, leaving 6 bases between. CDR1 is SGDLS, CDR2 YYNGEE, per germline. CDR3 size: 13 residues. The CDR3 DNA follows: TGTGCCAGCAGCGTAGATCGGGATTCACCCCTCCACTTT. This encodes CASSVDRDSPLHF.

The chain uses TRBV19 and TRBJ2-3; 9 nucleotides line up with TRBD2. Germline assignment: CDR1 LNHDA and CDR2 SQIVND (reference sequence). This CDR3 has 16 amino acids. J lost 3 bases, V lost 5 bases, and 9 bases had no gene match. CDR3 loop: CASSEVAGALTDTQYF. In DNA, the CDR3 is TGTGCCAGTAGTGAAGTAGCGGGAGCCCTTACAGATACGCAGTATTTT.